This T cell receptor beta chain was identified in a study of human T cells and chemical hapten exposure. Study as a whole: There were weekly diphenylcyclopropenone doses to the scalp for patients throughout the roughly 22-week study. Points from the study as a whole: Because all patients had alopecia, their immune responses might differ from healthy ones. Sensitizing to DPC left TCRs with a frequency above 1 in 1000 unaltered.

The J segment lost 0 bases and the V segment lost 5 bases, leaving 4 bases of the junction unmatched. The CDR3 has 15 amino acids. Germline-derived CDR1 and CDR2 are PRHDT and FYEKMQ (reference sequence). This clonotype was counted a few times. What it recognizes is unknown. TCRdb re-derived calls from the RACE reads in MiXCR, one entry per CDR3 protein. Here the sample spans 150,000 to 200,000 distinct CDR3 sequences, roughly 14% being singletons. Time point of the sample: patch test 1, 2 weeks after DPC sensitization. Treatment reported: therapeutic diphenylcyclopropenone sensitization with weekly scalp DPC.

This material consisted of whole blood, taken in connection with sensitization to the hapten diphenylcyclopropenone (DPC). The chain couples TRBV13 to TRBJ2-1; 7 bases fit TRBD2. The receptor was isolated from a woman aged 25 to 45 with alopecia areata. Some clones in this sample may be carry-over from other donors' samples. The CDR3 region is CASSRLAGSYNEQFF. CDR3 DNA sequence: TGTGCCAGCAGCCGATTAGCGGGCTCCTACAATGAGCAGTTCTTC.